This T cell receptor (beta chain) was profiled in a study of identical twins (dated by TCRdb to 2016 to 2018). Describing the broader study: The study deep-sequenced TCR alpha and beta repertoires from monozygotic twins, unrelated adults of various ages and cord blood to test whether fetal clonotypes persist. To rule out contamination, replicate twin experiments were performed at different times with different library preparation protocols.

CDR3 length: 14 amino acids, cysteine to phenylalanine. The sequence is cut down to CDR3 DNA, 42 bases in frame from base 1. CDR1 is given as LGHNA and CDR2 as YNFKEQ, both from the germline V gene. Trimming takes 2 bases from V and 1 base from J, and the germline ends sit 9 bases apart. All donors were healthy Caucasians. The twin cohort consisted of three pairs of female monozygotic twins, all aged roughly 18 to 29 years. Positive isolation kits from Invitrogen were used to isolate the CD4+ and CD8+ T cell populations. This clonotype was counted between two and nine times. Its target antigen remains unknown. Base qualities are not at hand, and no much larger clone is one base apart. What the study reported, not specific to this receptor: Compared with coincidental sharing between unrelated individuals, an excess of low generation-probability sequences was observed among out-of-frame TCR alpha sequences shared between twins. The excess sharing between twins in beta out-of-frame sequences was weaker because fewer shared sequences reduced the signal-to-noise ratio. Zero-insertion analyses could be partly confounded by invariant T cells such as MAIT and iNKT, though diverse VJ usage argued against such confounding for most clonotypes. Conclusions relied on cross-sectional statistical analysis, since the same donors could not be followed over many years. Abundant cord blood beta clonotypes carried fewer insertions; young adult naive repertoires showed a weaker similar trend, while memory repertoires showed none. In monozygotic twins, out-of-frame TCR alpha sharing was systematically underestimated by recombination models, although the models agreed with sharing between unrelated individuals.

To prepare the library, 5' RACE was applied. Sequenced using an Illumina HiSeq 2000. A universal primer binding site was added through template switching, and the final cDNA carried a unique molecular identifier so that TCR cDNA molecules could be counted accurately. Specific primers in the conserved constant-segment region were used to synthesize first-strand cDNA for the TCR alpha and beta chains. To control for contamination, each cDNA library was double barcoded with a SMART-Mk sample barcode plus Illumina barcodes. Two successive PCR steps introduced TruSeq adapter sequences along with Illumina sample barcodes. TCR alpha and beta cDNA libraries were sequenced on the Illumina HiSeq platform with custom primers. Per the source publication's procedure: Raw reads were processed with MiGEC to extract unique molecular identifiers, and MiXCR was used to determine CDR3 positions. For each individual, recombination models were inferred using an EM algorithm with the repgenHMM and IGoR tools. The tcR package in R was used for shared clonotype analysis, with sharing normalized by the product of cloneset sizes. To study raw recombination without the effects of thymic and clonal selection, out-of-frame nonproductive sequences were analyzed. TCRdb reanalyzed the raw reads on its own, using fastp at Q25 for trimming and MiXCR for clone calling, and kept in-frame beta chains. Every distinct CDR3 protein forms one entry, paired with its most common genes and DNA. The V and J calls were not made by the authors but by TCRdb's processing. Recorded for this sample are some 570,000 distinct CDR3 sequences; 20% to 25% of them occurred a single time. Jointly, the top ten make up about 0.48% of the sample.

This sample also belongs to another study, concerning yellow fever vaccine responses in identical twins. The other study reports the following: The authors reported that the T cell response to vaccination in identical twins appeared partly convergent and partly personalized. The study precisely tracked vaccine-responding T cell clones in identical twins.

The V gene is TRBV4-2 and the J gene is TRBJ2-7, with no confidently assigned D gene. Sequences were obtained from CD4+ T cells sorted from blood. The receptor comes from a woman aged 18-29 years in good health. The DNA sequence follows: TGTGCCAGCAGCCAAAAAGCTGAGTCCTACGAGCAGTACTTC. Its protein product is CASSQKAESYEQYF.